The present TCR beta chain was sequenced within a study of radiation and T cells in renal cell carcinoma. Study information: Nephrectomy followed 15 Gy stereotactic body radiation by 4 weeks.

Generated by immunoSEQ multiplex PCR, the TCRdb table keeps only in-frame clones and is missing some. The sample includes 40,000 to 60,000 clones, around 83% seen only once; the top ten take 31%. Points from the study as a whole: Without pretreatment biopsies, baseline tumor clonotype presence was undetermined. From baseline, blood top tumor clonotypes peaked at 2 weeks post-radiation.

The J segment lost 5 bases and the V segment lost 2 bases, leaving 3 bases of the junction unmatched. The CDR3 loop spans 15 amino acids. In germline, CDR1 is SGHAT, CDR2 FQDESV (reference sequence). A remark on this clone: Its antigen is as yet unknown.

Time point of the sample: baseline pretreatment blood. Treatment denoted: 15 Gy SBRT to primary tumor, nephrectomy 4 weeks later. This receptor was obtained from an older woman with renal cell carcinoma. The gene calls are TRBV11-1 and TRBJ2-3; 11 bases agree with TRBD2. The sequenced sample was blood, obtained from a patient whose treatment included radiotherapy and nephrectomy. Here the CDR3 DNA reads TGTGCCAGCAGCTTAACTAGCGGGAGAGAAGATACGCAGTATTTT. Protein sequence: CASSLTSGREDTQYF.